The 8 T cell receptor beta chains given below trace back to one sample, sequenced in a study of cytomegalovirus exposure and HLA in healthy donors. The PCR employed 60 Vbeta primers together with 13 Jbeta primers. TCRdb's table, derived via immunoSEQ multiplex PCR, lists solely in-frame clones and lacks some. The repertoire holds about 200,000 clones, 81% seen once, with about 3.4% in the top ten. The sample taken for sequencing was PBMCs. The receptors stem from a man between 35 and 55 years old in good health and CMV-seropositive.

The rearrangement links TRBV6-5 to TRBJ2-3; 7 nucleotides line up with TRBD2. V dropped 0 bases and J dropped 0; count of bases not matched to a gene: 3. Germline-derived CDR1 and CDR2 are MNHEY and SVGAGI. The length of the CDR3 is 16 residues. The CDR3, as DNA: TGTGCCAGCAGTTACTCTGGGGGACTAAGCACAGATACGCAGTATTTT. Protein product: CASSYSGGLSTDTQYF.

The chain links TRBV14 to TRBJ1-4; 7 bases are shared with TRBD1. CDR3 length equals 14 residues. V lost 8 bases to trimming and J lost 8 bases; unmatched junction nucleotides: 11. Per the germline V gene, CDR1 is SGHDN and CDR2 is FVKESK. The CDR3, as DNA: TGTGCCAGCTCGAACCCGTACAGGGGAGAAAAACTGTTTTTT. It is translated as CASSNPYRGEKLFF.

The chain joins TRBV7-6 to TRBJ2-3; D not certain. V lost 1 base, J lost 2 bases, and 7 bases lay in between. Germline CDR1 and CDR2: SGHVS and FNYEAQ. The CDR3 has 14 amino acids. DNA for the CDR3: TGTGCCAGCAGCTTAGACTACCACACAGATACGCAGTATTTT. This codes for CASSLDYHTDTQYF. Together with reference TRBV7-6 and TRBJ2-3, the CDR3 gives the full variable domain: GAGVSQSPRYKVTKRGQDVALRCDPISGHVSLYWYRQALGQGPEFLTYFNYEAQQDKSGLPNDRFSAERPEGSISTLTIQRTEQRDSAMYRCASSLDYHTDTQYFGPGTRLTVL.

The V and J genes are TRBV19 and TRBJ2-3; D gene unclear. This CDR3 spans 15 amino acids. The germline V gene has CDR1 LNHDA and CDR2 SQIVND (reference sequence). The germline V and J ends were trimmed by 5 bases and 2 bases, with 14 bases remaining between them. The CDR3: CASSGLSQNTDTQYF. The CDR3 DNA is TGTGCCAGTAGTGGGCTCTCCCAAAACACAGATACGCAGTATTTT.

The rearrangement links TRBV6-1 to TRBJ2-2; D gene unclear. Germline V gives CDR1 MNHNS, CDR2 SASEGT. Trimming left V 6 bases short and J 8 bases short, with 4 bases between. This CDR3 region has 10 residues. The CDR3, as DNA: TGTGCCAGCAGCCTTGGGGAGCTGTTTTTT. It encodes CASSLGELFF.

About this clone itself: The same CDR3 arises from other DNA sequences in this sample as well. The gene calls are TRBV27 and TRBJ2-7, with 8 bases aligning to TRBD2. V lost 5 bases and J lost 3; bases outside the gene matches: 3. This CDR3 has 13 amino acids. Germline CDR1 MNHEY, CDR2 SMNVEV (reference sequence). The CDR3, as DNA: TGTGCCAGCAGTCGGGCGGGGGGCTACGAGCAGTACTTC. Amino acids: CASSRAGGYEQYF.

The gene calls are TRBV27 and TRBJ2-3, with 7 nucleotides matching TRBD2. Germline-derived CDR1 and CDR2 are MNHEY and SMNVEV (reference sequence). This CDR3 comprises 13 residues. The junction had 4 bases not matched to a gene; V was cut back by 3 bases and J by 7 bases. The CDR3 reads CASSLGRAYTQYF. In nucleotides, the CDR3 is TGTGCCAGCAGTTTGGGGAGGGCGTATACGCAGTATTTT.

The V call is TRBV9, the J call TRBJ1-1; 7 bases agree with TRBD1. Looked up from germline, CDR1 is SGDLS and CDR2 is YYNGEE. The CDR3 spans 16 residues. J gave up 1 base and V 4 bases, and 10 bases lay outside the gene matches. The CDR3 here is CASSPYYRGGNTEAFF. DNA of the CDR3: TGTGCCAGCAGCCCCTATTACAGGGGCGGGAACACTGAAGCTTTCTTT.